A single sample gave rise to the 8 T cell receptor beta chains below, sequenced in a study of OX40 agonist ivuxolimab in advanced cancers. Assay used: immunoSEQ multiplex PCR; TCRdb lists only in-frame clones, some missing. The data show 75,000 to 100,000 clones, with 84% seen just once and less than 6% held by the top ten. The specimen was CD4+ or CD8+ T cells sorted from blood, collected in a trial of the OX40 agonist ivuxolimab. Receptors originate from an adult with an advanced solid tumor such as melanoma, head and neck, liver or kidney cancer.

The chain couples TRBV10-3 to TRBJ2-3; D unclear. The V gene lost 6 bases and the J gene lost 1 base, with 11 bases spanning the gap. The germline CDR1 and CDR2 sequences are ENHRY and SYGVKD. The CDR3 is made up of 14 amino acids. The CDR3 region is CAISQVSGTDTQYF. The CDR3 DNA is TGTGCCATCAGCCAGGTCTCTGGCACAGATACGCAGTATTTT.

The chain joins TRBV9 to TRBJ2-3; perhaps TRBD2 as D (7 bases). Trimming shortened V by 1 base and J by 4 bases, and 13 bases separated the two germline ends. Per the germline V gene, CDR1 is SGDLS and CDR2 is YYNGEE. This CDR3 region has 15 residues. CDR3 protein: CASSVTGGAPDTQYF. CDR3 nucleotide sequence: TGTGCCAGCAGCGTAACGGGGGGCGCCCCAGATACGCAGTATTTT.

The rearrangement links TRBV5-1 to TRBJ2-1; D is possibly TRBD1 or TRBD2 (5 bases each). The V and J ends lost 4 bases and 8 bases respectively, with 13 bases between them. This CDR3 is built from 13 residues. Germline V gives CDR1 SGHRS, CDR2 YFSETQ. The CDR3 is CASSPDVGDEQFF. CDR3 DNA: TGCGCCAGCAGCCCCGACGTGGGGGATGAGCAGTTCTTC.

The gene calls are TRBV7-9 and TRBJ2-5, with D possibly being TRBD1 (6 bases). Trimming took 3 bases from V and 5 from J, leaving 10 bases between them. Per the germline V gene, CDR1 is SEHNR and CDR2 is FQNEAQ (reference sequence). The CDR3 is made up of 13 amino acids. The CDR3 reads CASSFRGSETQYF. Here the CDR3 DNA reads TGTGCCAGCAGCTTCAGGGGTTCGGAGACCCAGTACTTC.

This chain joins TRBV2 and TRBJ2-3; D might be TRBD2 (6 bases). Trimming took 6 bases from V and 8 from J, leaving 18 bases between them. Germline CDR1 and CDR2: SNHLY and FYNNEI. The CDR3 spans 14 residues. The CDR3: CASSGGPGGGTQYF. Here the CDR3 DNA reads TGTGCCAGCAGCGGAGGGCCCGGTGGGGGTACGCAGTATTTT.

The V gene is TRBV21-1, the J gene TRBJ2-5; the D call of TRBD2 is as the table states it, not checked on the DNA. TRBV21-1 is assigned pseudogene status. The CDR3 covers 15 residues. CDR3 amino acids: CASSIPGTSPETQYF. Written as DNA, the CDR3 is TGTGCCAGCAGCATCCCCGGGACTAGTCCAGAGACCCAGTACTTC.

The chain links TRBV6-5 to TRBJ2-2, with D unresolved. The CDR3 contains 12 residues. CDR1 is MNHEY, CDR2 SVGAGI, per germline. Trimming stripped 6 bases from V and 1 base from J, with 3 bases between. CDR3 DNA sequence: TGTGCCAGCAGCGGGAACACCGGGGAGCTGTTTTTT. This encodes CASSGNTGELFF.

This chain joins TRBV5-1 and TRBJ1-1, with 8 bases identical to TRBD1. Germline CDR1 reads SGHRS; CDR2 reads YFSETQ. This CDR3 has 15 residues. The V segment lost 0 bases and the J segment 0 bases; nucleotides outside the gene matches: 1. The CDR3, as DNA: TGCGCCAGCAGCTTGGGGACAGGGATGAACACTGAAGCTTTCTTT. It translates to CASSLGTGMNTEAFF.